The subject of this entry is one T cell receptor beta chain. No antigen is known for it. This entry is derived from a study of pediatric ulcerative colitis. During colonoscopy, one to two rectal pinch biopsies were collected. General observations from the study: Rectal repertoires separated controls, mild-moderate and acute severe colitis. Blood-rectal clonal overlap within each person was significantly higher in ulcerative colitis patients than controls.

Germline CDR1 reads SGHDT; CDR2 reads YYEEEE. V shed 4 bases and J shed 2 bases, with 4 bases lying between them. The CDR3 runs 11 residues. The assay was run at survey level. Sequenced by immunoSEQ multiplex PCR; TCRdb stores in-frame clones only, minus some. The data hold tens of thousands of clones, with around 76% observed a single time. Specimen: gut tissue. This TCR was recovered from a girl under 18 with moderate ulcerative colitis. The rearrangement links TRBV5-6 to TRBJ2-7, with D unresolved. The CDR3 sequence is CASSPPYEQYF. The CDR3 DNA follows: TGTGCCAGCAGCCCGCCCTACGAGCAGTACTTC.